This T cell receptor beta chain stems from a study of T cells of healthy individuals. The CDR3 sequence is 11 residues long. The V gene's germline CDR1 is KGHDR and CDR2 SFDVKD. Regarding this clonotype: A much larger clone lies a single base off, so this may be a read error.

TCRdb analysed the 5' RACE reads with MiXCR anew, one entry per CDR3 protein. The data contain 65,000 to 90,000 distinct CDR3 sequences, 4% to 5.5% of them singletons. This sequence originates from a female donor in good health. The chain combines TRBV24-1 with TRBJ1-2; weak D call: TRBD1 (5 bases). CDR3 in amino acids: CAEHKGVGYNF. The DNA of the CDR3 is TGTGCCGAGCATAAAGGGGTTGGCTACAACTTC.